Listed below are T cell receptor beta chains from one sample, sequenced in a study of T-cell memory formation after mild COVID-19. From the 5' RACE reads, TCRdb called clonotypes with MiXCR, one entry per CDR3 protein. The repertoire holds fewer than 450,000 distinct CDR3 sequences, with under 25% as singletons. The sample was PBMCs or a T cell subset sorted from them (not recorded which). The receptors originated from an adult woman who had mild COVID-19 (a few samples of this study predate the infection). Cell type and time point are not known. The CDR3 runs from the conserved cysteine through the conserved F or W. A D gene is named only where the DNA matches it firmly. Size tells how often a clone was seen (once, few, many) or the class of an expanded clone, and some rows leave it out.

J gene: TRBJ2-7
D gene: TRBD2
clone size: -
V gene: TRBV12-3/TRBV12-4
CDR3 protein: CASSYSGRADYEQYF
CDR3 DNA: TGTGCCAGCAGTTATAGCGGGAGGGCCGACTACGAGCAGTACTTC

J gene: TRBJ2-7
D gene: TRBD2
clone size: -
V gene: TRBV20-1
CDR3 protein: CSASFQRGPAYEQYF
CDR3 DNA: TGCAGTGCCTCGTTCCAGCGGGGGCCTGCCTACGAGCAGTACTTC

J gene: TRBJ1-2
D gene: -
clone size: few
V gene: TRBV6-5
CDR3 protein: CASRGGRGYGYTF
CDR3 DNA: TGTGCCAGCCGCGGGGGTAGGGGATATGGCTACACCTTC

J gene: TRBJ1-6
D gene: TRBD1
clone size: few
V gene: TRBV5-1
CDR3 protein: CASSFDRGQSPNSPLHF
CDR3 DNA: TGCGCCAGCAGCTTCGACAGGGGACAATCCCCTAATTCACCCCTCCACTTT

J gene: TRBJ2-7
D gene: TRBD2
clone size: -
V gene: TRBV9
CDR3 protein: CASSPRGGWYEQYF
CDR3 DNA: TGTGCCAGCAGCCCCCGGGGGGGCTGGTACGAGCAGTACTTC

J gene: TRBJ2-2
D gene: TRBD2
clone size: -
V gene: TRBV7-8
CDR3 protein: CASSLLGEGRTGELFF
CDR3 DNA: TGTGCCAGCAGCTTACTGGGGGAGGGCCGGACCGGGGAGCTGTTTTTT

J gene: TRBJ2-1
D gene: TRBD1
clone size: few
V gene: TRBV7-2
CDR3 protein: CASSPTGGHVEQFF
CDR3 DNA: TGTGCCAGCAGCCCGACAGGGGGTCATGTTGAGCAGTTCTTC

J gene: TRBJ2-7
D gene: -
clone size: few
V gene: TRBV7-6
CDR3 protein: CASSLRGGGYDEQYF
CDR3 DNA: TGTGCCAGCAGCTTACGTGGAGGGGGGTACGACGAGCAGTACTTC

J gene: TRBJ2-7
D gene: -
clone size: -
V gene: TRBV5-1
CDR3 protein: CASSLGPGLIYEQYF
CDR3 DNA: TGCGCCAGCAGCTTAGGGCCGGGTCTAATCTACGAGCAGTACTTC

J gene: TRBJ2-1
D gene: -
clone size: -
V gene: TRBV7-8
CDR3 protein: CASSFGDDEQFF
CDR3 DNA: TGTGCCAGCAGCTTTGGCGACGATGAGCAGTTCTTC

J gene: TRBJ2-6
D gene: TRBD1
clone size: few
V gene: TRBV5-1
CDR3 protein: CASRPGTGASGANVLTF
CDR3 DNA: TGCGCCAGCAGGCCCGGGACAGGCGCCTCTGGGGCCAACGTCCTGACTTTC

J gene: TRBJ2-5
D gene: -
clone size: -
V gene: TRBV7-6
CDR3 protein: CASSLYASAGPQETQYF
CDR3 DNA: TGTGCCAGCAGCTTATACGCCTCGGCGGGACCCCAAGAGACCCAGTACTTC

J gene: TRBJ2-1
D gene: TRBD2
clone size: -
V gene: TRBV2
CDR3 protein: CASSPRAGGPNEQFF
CDR3 DNA: TGTGCCAGCAGCCCCCGTGCGGGGGGGCCCAATGAGCAGTTCTTC

J gene: TRBJ1-5
D gene: -
clone size: few
V gene: TRBV21-1
CDR3 protein: CASSRGQGSWQPQHF
CDR3 DNA: TGTGCCAGCAGCAGGGGGCAGGGTAGTTGGCAGCCCCAGCATTTT

J gene: TRBJ1-4
D gene: TRBD1
clone size: -
V gene: TRBV2
CDR3 protein: CAKQGAQGEKLFF
CDR3 DNA: TGTGCCAAACAGGGGGCGCAGGGGGAAAAACTGTTTTTT

J gene: TRBJ2-3
D gene: -
clone size: -
V gene: TRBV4-1
CDR3 protein: CASSQDPGEYTDTQYF
CDR3 DNA: TGCGCCAGCAGCCAAGATCCAGGGGAATACACAGATACGCAGTATTTT

J gene: TRBJ2-7
D gene: TRBD2
clone size: few
V gene: TRBV20-1
CDR3 protein: CSAREQGLANYEQYF
CDR3 DNA: TGCAGTGCTAGAGAACAGGGACTAGCGAACTACGAGCAGTACTTC

J gene: TRBJ1-1
D gene: -
clone size: -
V gene: TRBV20-1
CDR3 protein: CSASTTNTEAFF
CDR3 DNA: TGCAGTGCTAGCACAACGAACACTGAAGCTTTCTTT

J gene: TRBJ2-3
D gene: TRBD1
clone size: -
V gene: TRBV5-1
CDR3 protein: CASSLGTASTDTQYF
CDR3 DNA: TGTGCCAGCAGCTTAGGGACAGCTAGCACAGATACGCAGTATTTT

J gene: TRBJ1-1
D gene: -
clone size: -
V gene: TRBV11-2
CDR3 protein: CASSLGIPRRNTEVFF
CDR3 DNA: TGTGCCAGCAGCTTAGGCATCCCGAGGCGGAACACTGAAGTTTTCTTT

J gene: TRBJ2-4
D gene: TRBD2
clone size: -
V gene: TRBV7-2
CDR3 protein: CASTNLWYTSGRLAKNIQYF
CDR3 DNA: TGTGCCAGCACCAACTTATGGTACACTAGCGGGAGGCTAGCCAAAAACATTCAGTACTTC

J gene: TRBJ1-5
D gene: -
clone size: few
V gene: TRBV12-3/TRBV12-4
CDR3 protein: CASSLLGSQNQPQHF
CDR3 DNA: TGTGCCAGCAGTTTACTCGGCAGTCAAAATCAGCCCCAGCATTTT

J gene: TRBJ2-1
D gene: TRBD2
clone size: few
V gene: TRBV7-6
CDR3 protein: CASSLWTSGTYNEQFF
CDR3 DNA: TGTGCCAGCAGCTTATGGACTAGCGGCACTTACAATGAGCAGTTCTTC

J gene: TRBJ2-1
D gene: TRBD2
clone size: -
V gene: TRBV4-3
CDR3 protein: CASSLGLAESNEQFF
CDR3 DNA: TGCGCCAGCAGCCTCGGACTAGCAGAAAGCAATGAGCAGTTCTTC

J gene: TRBJ2-5
D gene: TRBD1
clone size: -
V gene: TRBV11-3
CDR3 protein: CASSSGTGEVGTQYF
CDR3 DNA: TGTGCCAGCAGCTCCGGGACAGGGGAGGTCGGGACCCAGTACTTC

J gene: TRBJ1-1
D gene: TRBD1
clone size: few
V gene: TRBV5-1
CDR3 protein: CASSLAQGQPFNKAFF
CDR3 DNA: TGCGCCAGCAGCTTGGCCCAGGGACAGCCCTTTAACAAGGCTTTCTTT

J gene: TRBJ2-4
D gene: -
clone size: -
V gene: TRBV6-2/TRBV6-3
CDR3 protein: CASKGSTKNIQYF
CDR3 DNA: TGTGCCAGCAAGGGGTCTACTAAAAACATTCAGTACTTC

J gene: TRBJ2-3
D gene: -
clone size: -
V gene: TRBV20-1
CDR3 protein: CSVKRALADTQYF
CDR3 DNA: TGCAGTGTCAAGCGGGCTCTCGCAGATACGCAGTATTTT